The clone carrying this T cell receptor (beta chain) has a count of ten or more. Its target is not known. No cell sorting was done before RNA was extracted from the tissue. This non-tumor lung sample came from over 3 cm beyond the tumor edge. This sample stems from a study of tumor and adjacent non-tumor tissue in lung cancer. Overall study: Histology: 12 adenocarcinoma, a couple of squamous cell carcinoma, 1 small cell lung cancer. Study-wide results and limits: Top 100 clones took a larger repertoire share in normal lung.

In germline, CDR1 is DFQATT, CDR2 SNEGSKA (reference sequence). CDR3 length: 13 amino acids. The V gene end was trimmed by 3 bases and the J gene end by 4 bases; junction bases not matched to a gene: 4. Three rounds of nested PCR, following a modified ARM-PCR protocol, produced the TCRbeta library. TCRdb recomputed calls from the multiplex PCR reads with MiXCR, one row per CDR3 protein. The sample shows about 110,000 distinct CDR3 sequences, 50% to 70% of them seen only once. The source material was distant non-tumor lung tissue. The TCR comes from a man in his 60s with non-small cell lung cancer. The rearrangement links TRBV20-1 to TRBJ1-2; 8 positions agree with TRBD1. CDR3 in amino acids: CSARTGDVYGYTF. The CDR3 DNA follows: TGCAGTGCTAGGACAGGGGATGTCTATGGCTACACCTTC.